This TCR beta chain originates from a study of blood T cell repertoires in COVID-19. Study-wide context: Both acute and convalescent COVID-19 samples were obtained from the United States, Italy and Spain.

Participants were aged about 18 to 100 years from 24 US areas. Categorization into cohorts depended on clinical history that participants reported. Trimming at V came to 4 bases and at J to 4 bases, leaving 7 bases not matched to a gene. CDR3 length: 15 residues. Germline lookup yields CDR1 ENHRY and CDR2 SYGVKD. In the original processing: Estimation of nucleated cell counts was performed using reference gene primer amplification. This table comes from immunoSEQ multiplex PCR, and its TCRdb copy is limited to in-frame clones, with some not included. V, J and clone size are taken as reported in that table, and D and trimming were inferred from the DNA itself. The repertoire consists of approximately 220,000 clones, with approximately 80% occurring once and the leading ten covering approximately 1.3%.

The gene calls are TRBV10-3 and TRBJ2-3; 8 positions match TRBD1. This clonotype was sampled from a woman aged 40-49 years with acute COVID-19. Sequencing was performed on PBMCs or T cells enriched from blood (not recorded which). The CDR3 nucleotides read TGTGCCATCAGTGGGACAGGGTCTGTGGCAGATACGCAGTATTTT. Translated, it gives CAISGTGSVADTQYF.